This T cell receptor beta chain was captured in a study of beta chain features in type 1 diabetes. Points from the study as a whole: Sequencing the cDNA could make cells with high TCR expression show up more than they should. Type 1 diabetes patients showed a moderate but significant shortening of TCRB CDR3s in all four CD4+ subsets.

Reverse transcribing all isolated RNA meant expressed TCRB transcripts were sequenced. Sequenced by immunoSEQ multiplex PCR; TCRdb stores in-frame clones only, minus some. The sample has 15,000 or so clones; around 70% are singletons. Notes on this clone: Its specificity is unknown.

CDR3 length: 15 residues. The V gene end was trimmed by 1 base and the J gene end by 6 bases; junction bases not matched to a gene: 6. CDR1 is SGHTA, CDR2 FQGNSA, per germline. The sample was stem cell memory CD4+ T cells from blood. The sequence was collected from a man aged 25-45 years with type 1 diabetes. This chain connects TRBV7-2 to TRBJ2-1, with 7 bases aligning to TRBD2. CDR3 in DNA: TGTGCCAGCAGCTTAGTAGCGGGTCGGGGCAATGAGCAGTTCTTC. It codes for CASSLVAGRGNEQFF. The whole variable domain, filled in from reference TRBV7-2 and TRBJ2-1, reads GAGVSQSPSNKVTEKGKDVELRCDPISGHTALYWYRQSLGQGLEFLIYFQGNSAPDKSGLPSDRFSAERTGGSVSTLTIQRTQQEDSAVYLCASSLVAGRGNEQFFGPGTRLTVL.